This T cell receptor (beta chain) was obtained from a study of shared clonotypes between healthy human individuals. Study background: The study drew on two women and a few men aged 18 to 49 as donors.

The ends were cut back, 5 bases at V and 0 bases at J, with 13 bases in the middle. CDR1 and CDR2 (germline): PRHDT, FYEKMQ (reference sequence). The CDR3 is 16 amino acids. The naive CD8 fraction comprised CD45RO-negative cells positively selected for CCR7 and excluded terminally differentiated effector memory CD45RA+ cells. All the donors were Caucasian adults who lived in Nashville, Tennessee. The data were produced by immunoSEQ multiplex PCR, yet TCRdb's version contains in-frame clones alone and is incomplete. This repertoire shows around 1.9 million clones, 93% found once; its top ten account for approximately 1.7%.

The V gene is TRBV13, the J gene TRBJ1-4, with D hard to call. Material for sequencing was naive CD8+ T cells from PBMCs. The sequence was collected from a man between 18 and 29 years old in good health. Some clones in this sample may be carry-over from other donors' samples. CDR3 nucleotides: TGTGCCAGCAGCCCCGGGAGGCATACAACTAATGAAAAACTGTTTTTT. It yields the protein CASSPGRHTTNEKLFF.